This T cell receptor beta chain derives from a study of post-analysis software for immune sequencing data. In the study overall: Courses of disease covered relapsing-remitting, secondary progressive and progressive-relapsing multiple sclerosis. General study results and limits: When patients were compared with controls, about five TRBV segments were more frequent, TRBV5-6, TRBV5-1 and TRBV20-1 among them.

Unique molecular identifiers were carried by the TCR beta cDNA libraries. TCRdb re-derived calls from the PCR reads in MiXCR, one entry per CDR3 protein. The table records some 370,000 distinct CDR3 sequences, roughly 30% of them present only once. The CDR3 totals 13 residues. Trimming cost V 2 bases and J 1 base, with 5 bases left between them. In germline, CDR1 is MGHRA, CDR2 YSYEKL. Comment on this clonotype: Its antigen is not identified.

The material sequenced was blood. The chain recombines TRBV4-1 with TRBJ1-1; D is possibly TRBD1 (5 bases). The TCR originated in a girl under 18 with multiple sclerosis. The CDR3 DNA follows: TGCGCCAGCAGCCAAACAGGGAACACTGAAGCTTTCTTT. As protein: CASSQTGNTEAFF.